This TCR beta chain was retrieved from a study of blood T cell repertoires in COVID-19. Recruitment covered 20 to 25 US areas and drew participants whose ages spanned roughly 18 to 100 years. Assay: immunoSEQ multiplex PCR; the TCRdb copy retains only in-frame clones and omits some. In the table there are about 220,000 clones, roughly four fifths of which are singletons. Germline CDR1 reads KGHSH; CDR2 reads LQKENI. With 3 bases removed from V and 7 bases from J, the gap between germline ends came to 13 bases. This CDR3 comprises 14 residues. The chain uses TRBV18 and TRBJ2-4, with D perhaps matching TRBD1 (5 bases). Sequenced sample: PBMCs or T cells enriched from blood (not recorded which). This receptor was obtained from a woman aged 60-75 years who had recovered from COVID-19. The CDR3 bases are TGTGCCAGCTCACCGAACGCCCAGGGCAACATTCAGTACTTC. Amino acid sequence: CASSPNAQGNIQYF.